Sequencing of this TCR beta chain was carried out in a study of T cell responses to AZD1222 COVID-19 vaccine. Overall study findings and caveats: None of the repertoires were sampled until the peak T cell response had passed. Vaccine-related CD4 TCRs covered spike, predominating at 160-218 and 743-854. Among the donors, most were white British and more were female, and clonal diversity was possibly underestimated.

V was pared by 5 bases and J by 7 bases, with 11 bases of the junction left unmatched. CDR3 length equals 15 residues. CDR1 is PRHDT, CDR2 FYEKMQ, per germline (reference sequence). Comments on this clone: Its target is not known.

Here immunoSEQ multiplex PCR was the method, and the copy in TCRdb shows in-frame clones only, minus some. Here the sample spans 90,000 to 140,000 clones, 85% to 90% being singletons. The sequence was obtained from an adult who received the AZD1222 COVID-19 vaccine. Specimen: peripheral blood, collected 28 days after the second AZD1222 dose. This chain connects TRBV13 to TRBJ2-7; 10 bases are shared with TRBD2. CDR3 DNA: TGTGCCAGCAGCCCGGGTCTAGCGGGAGCTAGGGAGCAGTACTTC. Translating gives CASSPGLAGAREQYF.